The 22 T cell receptor beta chains listed next were all sequenced from one sample in a study of OX40 agonist ivuxolimab in advanced cancers. Method: immunoSEQ multiplex PCR; TCRdb's copy keeps in-frame clones and lacks some. Here the sample spans approximately 68,000 clones, approximately 88% being singletons. The sequences come from CD4+ or CD8+ T cells sorted from blood, collected in a trial of the OX40 agonist ivuxolimab. The source of these receptors is an adult with an advanced solid tumor such as melanoma, head and neck, liver or kidney cancer.

In this sample, this clone turned up once. The V gene is TRBV7-9, the J gene TRBJ1-3, with 10 bases that match TRBD1. V trimming: 2 bases; J trimming: 0 bases; junction bases outside the gene matches: 1. The CDR3 has 16 amino acids. CDR1 SEHNR and CDR2 FQNEAQ come from the germline V gene (reference sequence). The CDR3 DNA reads TGTGCCAGCAGCTTAAGGACAGGGGGCTCTGGAAACACCATATATTTT. This gives the protein CASSLRTGGSGNTIYF. Variable domain in full (rest from reference TRBV7-9 and TRBJ1-3): DTGVSQNPRHKITKRGQNVTFRCDPISEHNRLYWYRQTLGQGPEFLTYFQNEAQLEKSRLLSDRFSAERPKGSFSTLEIQRTEQGDSAMYLCASSLRTGGSGNTIYFGEGSWLTVV.

The gene calls are TRBV10-1 and TRBJ1-4; TRBD1 matches at 7 bases. This CDR3 spans 14 amino acids. CDR1 is WNHNN and CDR2 is SYGVQD in the germline V gene (reference sequence). Germline trimming cut 10 bases from V and 3 bases from J; bases unmatched to any gene: 8. CDR3 DNA: TGCGCCACGCTAACAGGGGTGTCTAATGAAAAACTGTTTTTT. It encodes CATLTGVSNEKLFF.

This chain links TRBV5-1 with TRBJ2-3; D is possibly TRBD1 or TRBD2 (5 bases each). Per the germline V gene, CDR1 is SGHRS and CDR2 is YFSETQ. The V end was cut by 0 bases, the J end by 4 bases, with 12 bases between. This CDR3 is 15 amino acids long. CDR3 sequence reads: CASSLAGARPDTQYF. The CDR3 nucleotides read TGCGCCAGCAGCTTGGCCGGGGCCAGACCAGATACGCAGTATTTT.

The chain joins TRBV6-5 to TRBJ1-2; D may be TRBD1 (6 bases). Germline V gene lookup returns CDR1 MNHEY and CDR2 SVGAGI. This CDR3 is built from 14 residues. Trimming stripped 5 bases from V and 6 bases from J, with 16 bases between. The CDR3 is CASSPTVGGNGYTF. CDR3 DNA: TGTGCCAGCAGTCCCACAGTAGGGGGGAATGGCTACACCTTC.

This clone was observed a few times. The chain carries TRBV28 and TRBJ2-7; tentatively, D is TRBD2 (5 bases). The V end lost 2 bases, the J end lost 6 bases, and 8 bases lay between the germline ends. The length of the CDR3 is 12 residues. Looked up from germline, CDR1 is MDHEN and CDR2 is SYDVKM. The CDR3, as DNA: TGTGCCAGCAGTTTACGGGGAGTCGAGCAGTACTTC. Encoded protein: CASSLRGVEQYF.

CDR3 region: CASSPRAGAVAKNIQYF. DNA of the CDR3: TGTGCCAGCAGCCCCCGCGCGGGGGCAGTGGCCAAAAACATTCAGTACTTC. This rearrangement joins TRBV27 to TRBJ2-4, with D maybe TRBD2 (7 bases). The CDR3 consists of 17 residues. The germline V gene has CDR1 MNHEY and CDR2 SMNVEV (reference sequence). The ends were cut back, 6 bases at V and 1 base at J, with 19 bases in the middle.

This clone came up once. The rearrangement links TRBV11-1 to TRBJ2-1; D is undetermined. Germline CDR1 reads SGHAT; CDR2 reads FQDESV (reference sequence). The V gene lost 1 base and the J gene lost 8 bases, with 3 bases spanning the gap. CDR3 length: 11 amino acids. CDR3 DNA sequence: TGTGCCAGCAGCTTAGGACATGAGCAGTTCTTC. It yields the protein CASSLGHEQFF.

The V call is TRBV6-1, the J call TRBJ2-7; D may be TRBD1 or TRBD2 (5 bases each). The V gene lost 3 bases and the J gene lost 5 bases, with 8 bases spanning the gap. Germline V CDR1 and CDR2: MNHNS, SASEGT. The CDR3 sequence is 12 residues long. CDR3 residues: CASSDGGNEQYF. CDR3 in DNA: TGTGCCAGCAGTGATGGGGGTAACGAGCAGTACTTC.

The V gene is TRBV5-8, the J gene TRBJ1-1; tentative D call: TRBD1 (5 bases). The germline V gene encodes CDR1 SGHTS and CDR2 YDEGEE. V lost 1 base to trimming and J lost 6 bases, with 16 bases between them. The CDR3 extends over 15 amino acids. The CDR3 loop is CASSLKSGLGAEAFF. CDR3 nucleotide sequence: TGTGCCAGCAGCTTGAAGAGTGGCCTAGGGGCTGAAGCTTTCTTT. The variable domain in full, completed from reference TRBV5-8 and TRBJ1-1, reads EAGVTQSPTHLIKTRGQQATLRCSPISGHTSVYWYQQALGLGLQFLLWYDEGEERNRGNFPPRFSGRQFPNYSSELNVNALELEDSALYLCASSLKSGLGAEAFFGQGTRLTVV.

This clone has more than one count but fewer than ten. The chain couples TRBV7-2 to TRBJ1-5; no definite D call. V was clipped by 2 bases and J by 7 bases, with 9 bases between them. Per the germline V gene, CDR1 is SGHTA and CDR2 is FQGNSA. This CDR3 has 13 residues. The CDR3 protein is CASSLSREQPQHF. In nucleotides, the CDR3 is TGTGCCAGCAGCTTAAGTAGGGAGCAGCCCCAGCATTTT.

This chain joins TRBV15 and TRBJ2-4, with a possible D match to TRBD1 (5 bases). The CDR3 spans 19 residues. The V end was cut by 0 bases, the J end by 1 base, with 19 bases between. CDR1 and CDR2 (germline): LNHNV, YYDKDF (reference sequence). In DNA form, the CDR3 reads TGTGCCACCAGCAGAGATATAATAAAGGGGTCTAAGGCCAAAAACATTCAGTACTTC. Translated, it gives CATSRDIIKGSKAKNIQYF.

The V call is TRBV7-2, the J call TRBJ1-1; 7 bases map to TRBD1. J was trimmed by 4 bases and V by 5 bases; bases with no gene match: 7. CDR3 length: 14 amino acids. Germline V gene lookup returns CDR1 SGHTA and CDR2 FQGNSA. CDR3 residues: CASSPRQGSTEAFF. The CDR3 DNA sequence: TGTGCCAGCAGCCCCCGACAGGGTAGCACTGAAGCTTTCTTT.

The chain couples TRBV11-2 to TRBJ2-6; D is ambiguous. Germline loops: CDR1 SGHAT, CDR2 FQNNGV. The CDR3 runs 16 residues. V shed 0 bases and J shed 0 bases, with 6 bases lying between them. CDR3 region: CASSLDGVSGANVLTF. As DNA, the CDR3 is TGTGCCAGCAGCTTAGATGGTGTCTCTGGGGCCAACGTCCTGACTTTC.

This sequence joins TRBV28 and TRBJ2-3; D might be TRBD2 (6 bases). V was cut by 7 bases and J by 5 bases, with 19 bases left in between. The CDR3 sequence is 15 residues long. Germline assignment: CDR1 MDHEN and CDR2 SYDVKM. The CDR3: CASTSYLGGVDTQYF. The CDR3 DNA follows: TGTGCCAGCACCTCGTATTTGGGCGGGGTAGATACGCAGTATTTT.

This chain links TRBV19 with TRBJ1-5; 7 nucleotides line up with TRBD1. The J segment lost 4 bases and the V segment lost 11 bases, leaving 8 bases of the junction unmatched. The germline V gene has CDR1 LNHDA and CDR2 SQIVND (reference sequence). The CDR3 runs to 13 residues. This CDR3 reads CALSTGPNQPQHF. CDR3 coding DNA: TGTGCCCTCTCGACAGGGCCTAATCAGCCCCAGCATTTT.

The chain recombines TRBV10-1 with TRBJ1-1; possibly TRBD1 for D (6 bases). CDR3 size: 13 residues. In germline, CDR1 is WNHNN, CDR2 SYGVQD (reference sequence). V was cut by 4 bases and J by 9 bases, with 15 bases left in between. CDR3 in DNA: TGCGCCAGCAGTGCGGCACAGGGTGGTAAAGCTTTCTTT. Translation gives CASSAAQGGKAFF.

Written as DNA, the CDR3 is TGTGCCTGGAGTGTAGGGCCAGCCCAGCCCCAGCATTTT. The encoded protein is CAWSVGPAQPQHF. The chain combines TRBV30 with TRBJ1-5, with D unclear. This CDR3 spans 13 amino acids. Trimming pared 0 bases from V and 7 bases from J, leaving 10 bases between. CDR1 is GTSNPN, CDR2 SVGIG, per germline (reference sequence).

The chain combines TRBV9 with TRBJ2-7; 8 positions match TRBD1. In germline, CDR1 is SGDLS, CDR2 YYNGEE. With 0 bases clipped from V and 3 bases from J, the junction kept 5 bases outside the gene matches. The CDR3 has 15 amino acids. This chain's CDR3 is CASSVGAGGFYEQYF. The CDR3 coding sequence is TGTGCCAGCAGCGTAGGGGCAGGGGGCTTCTACGAGCAGTACTTC.

J is TRBJ2-1 and V is TRBV18, with TRBD2 matching over 7 bases. After removal of 3 bases from V and 2 bases from J, the junction contained 7 bases not matched to a gene. CDR1 is KGHSH and CDR2 is LQKENI in the germline V gene. The CDR3 extends over 16 amino acids. Here the CDR3 DNA reads TGTGCCAGCTCACCCAATGGCGGGAGCGCCTACAATGAGCAGTTCTTC. Translated, it gives CASSPNGGSAYNEQFF.

V is TRBV19 and J is TRBJ1-5, with D possibly being TRBD1 (5 bases). The germline V and J ends were trimmed by 2 bases and 9 bases, with 17 bases remaining between them. CDR1 and CDR2 (germline): LNHDA, SQIVND (reference sequence). The CDR3 is 15 residues long. CDR3: CASSISGFGYRPQHF. The CDR3 DNA follows: TGTGCCAGTAGTATATCAGGGTTTGGGTACCGGCCCCAGCATTTT.

V usage is TRBV9 and J usage is TRBJ2-1, with 8 positions matching TRBD2. Germline V gene sequence: CDR1 SGDLS, CDR2 YYNGEE. The J segment lost 8 bases and the V segment lost 3 bases, leaving 4 bases of the junction unmatched. This CDR3 has 13 residues. Here the CDR3 reads CASSGTSFYEQFF. The CDR3 DNA is TGTGCCAGCAGCGGGACTAGCTTCTATGAGCAGTTCTTC. Full variable domain (remainder filled in from reference TRBV9 and TRBJ2-1): DSGVTQTPKHLITATGQRVTLRCSPRSGDLSVYWYQQSLDQGLQFLIQYYNGEERAKGNILERFSAQQFPDLHSELNLSSLELGDSALYFCASSGTSFYEQFFGPGTRLTVL.

This clone was counted a few times. The chain employs TRBV28 and TRBJ1-1, with a possible D match to TRBD1 (6 bases). CDR1 is MDHEN, CDR2 SYDVKM, per germline. The V and J ends lost 4 bases and 4 bases respectively, with 16 bases between them. This CDR3 spans 15 amino acids. The CDR3 spells CASSSPRGFSTEAFF. The CDR3 DNA follows: TGTGCCAGCAGTTCCCCCAGGGGTTTCAGCACTGAAGCTTTCTTT.